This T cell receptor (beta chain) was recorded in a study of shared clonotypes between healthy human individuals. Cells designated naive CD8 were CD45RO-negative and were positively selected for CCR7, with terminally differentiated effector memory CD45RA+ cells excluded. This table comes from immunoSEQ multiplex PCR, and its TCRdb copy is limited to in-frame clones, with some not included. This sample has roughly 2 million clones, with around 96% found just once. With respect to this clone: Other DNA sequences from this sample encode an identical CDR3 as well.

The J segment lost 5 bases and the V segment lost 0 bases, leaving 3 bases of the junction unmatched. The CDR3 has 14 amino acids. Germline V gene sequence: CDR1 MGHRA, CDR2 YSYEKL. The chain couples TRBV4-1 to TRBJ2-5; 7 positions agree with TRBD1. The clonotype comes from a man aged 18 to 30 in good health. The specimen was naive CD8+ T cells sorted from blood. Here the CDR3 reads CASSQEDRAETQYF. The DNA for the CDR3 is TGCGCCAGCAGCCAAGAAGACAGGGCGGAGACCCAGTACTTC.